Below are 15 T cell receptor beta chains sequenced from a single sample in a study of T cells in localized non-small cell lung cancer. TCRdb's table, derived via immunoSEQ multiplex PCR, lists solely in-frame clones and lacks some. Seen here are about 53,000 clones, roughly 88% observed once, and the top ten hold approximately 18%. This sample comprised peripheral blood mononuclear cells, obtained before any cancer treatment. These receptors originate from a man aged 35-69 years with stage III lung adenocarcinoma.

V gene TRBV18 combines with J gene TRBJ1-2; 7 nucleotides line up with TRBD1. The CDR3 totals 14 residues. V shed 4 bases and J 8 bases; nucleotides not matched to a gene: 10. The germline gives CDR1 KGHSH, CDR2 LQKENI. The CDR3 bases are TGTGCCAGCTCACGGGACAGCGAGTCCTCCGGCTACACCTTC. This gives the protein CASSRDSESSGYTF.

The chain combines TRBV4-3 with TRBJ2-7; weak D call: TRBD1 (6 bases). The CDR3 contains 14 residues. V lost 0 bases and J 2 bases, leaving 8 bases between the germline ends. The germline V gene has CDR1 LGHNA and CDR2 YSLEER. The CDR3 loop reads CASSQDRGTYEQYF. For the CDR3, the DNA is TGCGCCAGCAGCCAAGACAGGGGAACCTACGAGCAGTACTTC.

This clone was picked up one time. The chain couples TRBV6-6 to TRBJ2-7; no clear D gene. The CDR3 loop spans 14 amino acids. CDR1 is MNHNY and CDR2 is SVGAGI in the germline V gene (reference sequence). Trimming cost V 5 bases and J 0 bases, with 11 bases left between them. In DNA, the CDR3 is TGTGCCAGCAGTAGACGAGAAGACTCCTACGAGCAGTACTTC. Its translation: CASSRREDSYEQYF.

The table lists this clone with a few counts. The chain links TRBV7-6 to TRBJ2-5; TRBD1 is a possible D gene (7 bases). CDR1 and CDR2 (germline): SGHVS, FNYEAQ. The CDR3 is made up of 18 amino acids. Trimming pared 3 bases from V and 5 bases from J, leaving 25 bases between. CDR3 region: CASSFAGGWWRDNETQYF. The CDR3 DNA sequence: TGTGCCAGCAGCTTCGCAGGGGGTTGGTGGAGGGACAATGAGACCCAGTACTTC.

The sample holds a few counts of this clone. J is TRBJ2-7 and V is TRBV30; 13 positions match TRBD2. CDR1 is GTSNPN, CDR2 SVGIG, per germline (reference sequence). The CDR3 loop spans 16 amino acids. V lost 3 bases, J lost 3 bases, and 8 bases stayed unmatched. The CDR3 sequence is CAWRVLLAGGFYEQYF. In nucleotides, the CDR3 is TGTGCCTGGAGAGTTTTACTAGCGGGAGGGTTCTACGAGCAGTACTTC.

V is TRBV6-5 and J is TRBJ1-5; no definite D call. This CDR3 is 13 amino acids long. Germline loops: CDR1 MNHEY, CDR2 SVGAGI. Between the trimmed V and J ends, which lost 6 bases and 4 bases, there was a span of 10 bases. The CDR3 loop reads CASRGGINQPQHF. CDR3 DNA: TGTGCCAGCAGGGGAGGGATTAATCAGCCCCAGCATTTT.

This clone appeared a few times. V usage is TRBV4-2 and J usage is TRBJ1-3; 8 nucleotides match TRBD1. V was clipped by 4 bases and J by 2 bases; unmatched bases: 13. CDR3 size: 18 residues. Germline-derived CDR1 and CDR2 are LGHNA and YNFKEQ. The CDR3 sequence: CASSPDRVRGIAGNTIYF. CDR3 in DNA: TGTGCCAGCAGCCCGGACAGGGTAAGAGGAATAGCTGGAAACACCATATATTTT.

Concerning this clone: Within the sample, other DNA sequences also encode this same CDR3. The chain joins TRBV11-2 to TRBJ1-1, with no clear D. Trimming cost V 1 base and J 4 bases, with 10 bases left between them. CDR3 length equals 14 residues. The germline V gene encodes CDR1 SGHAT and CDR2 FQNNGV. CDR3 residues: CASSLGGLGTEAFF. CDR3 bases: TGTGCCAGCAGCTTAGGTGGCCTGGGCACTGAAGCTTTCTTT.

The V gene is TRBV7-9, the J gene TRBJ1-1; maybe TRBD1 (6 bases). The length of the CDR3 is 13 residues. Deletions cut 7 bases from V and 5 bases from J, with 14 bases between. Germline V gene data show CDR1 as SEHNR and CDR2 as FQNEAQ (reference sequence). DNA of the CDR3: TGTGCCAGCACCTCCGGGGGGCGAACTGAAGCTTTCTTT. It translates to CASTSGGRTEAFF.

The chain links TRBV5-1 to TRBJ2-1; 9 bases map to TRBD2. Germline assignment: CDR1 SGHRS and CDR2 YFSETQ. This CDR3 spans 17 amino acids. V lost 0 bases, J lost 0 bases, and 4 bases stayed unmatched. Here the CDR3 reads CASSLDSSGSSYNEQFF. Here the CDR3 DNA reads TGCGCCAGCAGCTTGGATAGTAGCGGGAGCTCCTACAATGAGCAGTTCTTC.

The chain recombines TRBV29-1 with TRBJ1-2; D uncertain. CDR1 and CDR2 (germline): SQVTM, ANQGSEA. CDR3 size: 13 residues. V was trimmed by 7 bases and J by 0 bases, leaving 12 bases between them. The CDR3 loop reads CSAPAGTNYGYTF. The DNA of the CDR3 is TGCAGCGCCCCAGCCGGAACTAACTATGGCTACACCTTC.

V and J are TRBV7-2 and TRBJ2-3; 10 bases map to TRBD2. J was trimmed by 7 bases and V by 5 bases; bases with no gene match: 6. The CDR3 is made up of 14 amino acids. The germline CDR1 and CDR2 sequences are SGHTA and FQGNSA. CDR3 bases: TGTGCCAGCAGCCCCAGCGGGGGGGCGAATACGCAGTATTTT. Its protein product is CASSPSGGANTQYF.

This chain links TRBV5-6 with TRBJ1-1, with a tentative D call TRBD1 (5 bases). The CDR3 is 13 amino acids. V gave up 4 bases and J gave up 5 bases, with 12 bases separating them. Per germline, CDR1 SGHDT and CDR2 YYEEEE. CDR3 DNA: TGTGCCAGCAGCCCACAGGTGGGTACTGAAGCTTTCTTT. Translation: CASSPQVGTEAFF. Full variable domain (remainder filled in from reference TRBV5-6 and TRBJ1-1): DAGVTQSPTHLIKTRGQQVTLRCSPKSGHDTVSWYQQALGQGPQFIFQYYEEEERQRGNFPDRFSGHQFPNYSSELNVNALLLGDSALYLCASSPQVGTEAFFGQGTRLTVV.

The V and J genes are TRBV7-9 and TRBJ2-3, with 10 nucleotides matching TRBD2. The germline gives CDR1 SEHNR, CDR2 FQNEAQ (reference sequence). The CDR3 has 17 residues. The V and J ends lost 4 bases and 1 base, in that order; junction bases with no gene match: 8. In DNA, the CDR3 is TGTGCCAGCAGCTGGGGGACCCTAGCGGGGGGCACAGATACGCAGTATTTT. It is translated as CASSWGTLAGGTDTQYF.

The chain employs TRBV2 and TRBJ1-5, with 7 bases fitting TRBD1. V lost 8 bases and J lost 0; bases outside the gene matches: 7. The CDR3 runs to 15 residues. CDR1 is SNHLY and CDR2 is FYNNEI in the germline V gene. CDR3 loop: CASGGTVNSNQPQHF. CDR3 DNA: TGTGCCAGCGGGGGGACAGTCAATAGCAATCAGCCCCAGCATTTT.